This T cell receptor (beta chain) was observed in a study of blood T cell repertoires in COVID-19. Across the whole study: Sample material is recorded as cDNA or gDNA derived from T cells, B-cell-depleted T cells, or PBMCs.

Original handling: Estimates of nucleated cell counts were drawn from the amplification of reference gene primers. Only in-frame clones appear in the TCRdb table, and some are missing; sequencing was by immunoSEQ multiplex PCR. V, J and clone size were drawn from that table, and D and trimming were deduced from the DNA. In the table there are about 240,000 clones, 82% of which are singletons. There are 13 residues in the CDR3. CDR1 MNHNY and CDR2 SVGAGI come from the germline V gene (reference sequence). The ends were cut back, 5 bases at V and 11 bases at J, with 15 bases in the middle. This clone was detected a few times.

The TCR comes from a woman aged 60-75 years with active or convalescent COVID-19. Sequenced material: peripheral blood. The rearrangement links TRBV6-6 to TRBJ1-4, with D uncertain. The CDR3 reads CASSPGEGRKLFF. CDR3 nucleotides: TGTGCCAGCAGTCCCGGAGAAGGTCGGAAACTGTTTTTT.